The T cell receptor beta chain under discussion was sequenced for a study of metastatic and nonmetastatic thyroid tumors (dated by TCRdb to 2018 to 2020). At the level of the whole study: Repertoires from peripheral blood and from tumor or nodule tissue samples of malignant and benign thyroid patients were compared.

What the research found in general, with its limitations: In both blood and tumor samples, malignant tumors were reported to have significantly higher TCR beta diversity than benign nodules.

Preparation of the library involved PCR. For sequencing, an Illumina HiSeq 4000 was employed. The TCR beta-chain CDR3 region of each patient was profiled by high-throughput sequencing. The original pipeline was this. CDR3 differences across clinicopathological groups were used to build a classifier for discriminating distant-metastatic papillary thyroid cancer patients. The Shannon index was used to measure repertoire diversity, and the Morisita-Horn index was used to measure how similar tumor and blood repertoires were. In TCRdb, the public reads were trimmed at Q25 with fastp and aligned with MiXCR, with productive beta chains retained. TCRdb assigned the V and J calls; the authors' analysis was not used. This sample has about 21,000 clones in its table, and around 13% of those were observed once. The top ten clonotypes cover around a quarter of the sample. Trimming at the junction amounts to 0 bases on V and 8 bases on J, and the germline ends lie 14 bases apart. CDR1 and CDR2 are drawn from the germline V gene (reference sequence): WNHNN, SYGVQD. From its cysteine to its phenylalanine, the CDR3 spans 15 amino acids. Here the CDR3 DNA is all that survives: 45 bases in frame from base 1.

None of the patients had been given any treatment before thyroid surgery. Patient clinical samples collected from about 2011 to 2019 were retrospectively analysed using T-cell receptor beta sequencing. This clone was observed a handful of times. Its antigen has not been determined. Within one base of it there is no much larger clone, and no base qualities were kept. Source material: blood. The chain joins TRBV10-1 to TRBJ2-1; the D gene identity is not certain. This TCR came from a female donor with papillary thyroid cancer or a benign thyroid nodule (not recorded which). Some clones in this sample may be carry-over from other donors' samples. The sequenced DNA: TGCGCCAGCAGTGAGTCGCGTACAGTGGCTGATGAGCAGTTCTTC. Translated, it gives CASSESRTVADEQFF.